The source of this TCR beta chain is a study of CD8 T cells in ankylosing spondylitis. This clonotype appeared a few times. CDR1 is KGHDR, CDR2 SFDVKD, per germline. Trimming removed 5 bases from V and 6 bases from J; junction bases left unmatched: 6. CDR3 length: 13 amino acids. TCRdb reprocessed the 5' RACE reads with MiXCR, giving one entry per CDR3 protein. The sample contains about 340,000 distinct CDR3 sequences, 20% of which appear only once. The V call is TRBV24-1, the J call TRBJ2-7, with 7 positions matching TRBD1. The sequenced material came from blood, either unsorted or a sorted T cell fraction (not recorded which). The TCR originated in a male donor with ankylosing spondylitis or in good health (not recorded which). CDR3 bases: TGTGCCACCAGTGCCCTGGCAGGGGGCGAGCAGTACTTC. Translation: CATSALAGGEQYF.